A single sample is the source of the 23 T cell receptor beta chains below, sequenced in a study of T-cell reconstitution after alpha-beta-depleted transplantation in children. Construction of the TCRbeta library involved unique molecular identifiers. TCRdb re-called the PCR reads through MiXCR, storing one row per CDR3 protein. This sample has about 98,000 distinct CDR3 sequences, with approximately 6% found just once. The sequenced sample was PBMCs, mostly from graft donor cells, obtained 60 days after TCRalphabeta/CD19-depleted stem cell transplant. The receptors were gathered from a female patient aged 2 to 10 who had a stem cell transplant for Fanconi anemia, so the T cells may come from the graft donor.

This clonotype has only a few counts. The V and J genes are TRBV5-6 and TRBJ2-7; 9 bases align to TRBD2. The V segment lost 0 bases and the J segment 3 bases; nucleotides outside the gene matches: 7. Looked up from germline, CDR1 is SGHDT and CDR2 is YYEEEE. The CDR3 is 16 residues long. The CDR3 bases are TGTGCCAGCAGCTTGGCCCCCGCGGGAGGGGTCTACGAGCAGTACTTC. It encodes CASSLAPAGGVYEQYF.

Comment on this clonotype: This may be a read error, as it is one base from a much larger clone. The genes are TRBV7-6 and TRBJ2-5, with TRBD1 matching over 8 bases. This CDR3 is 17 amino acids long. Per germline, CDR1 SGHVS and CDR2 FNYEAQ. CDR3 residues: CASSLTTDQTGAKAQCF. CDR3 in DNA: TGTGCCAGCAGCTTAACAACCGATCAGACAGGGGCAAAGGCCCAGTGCTTC.

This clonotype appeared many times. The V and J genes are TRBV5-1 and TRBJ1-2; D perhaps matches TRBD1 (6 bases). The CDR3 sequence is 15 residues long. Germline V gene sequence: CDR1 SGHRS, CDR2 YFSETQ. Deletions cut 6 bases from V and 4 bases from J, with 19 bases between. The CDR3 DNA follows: TGCGCCAGCAAATTTCGAGGAGGGGGGAGCTATGGCTACACCTTC. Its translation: CASKFRGGGSYGYTF.

The CDR3 DNA reads TGCGCCAGCAGTCCTTCCACCAGCGGGTTGGGAGATACGCAGTATTTT. Its translation: CASSPSTSGLGDTQYF. This rearrangement joins TRBV5-1 to TRBJ2-3, with a tentative D call TRBD2 (6 bases). Germline CDR1 reads SGHRS; CDR2 reads YFSETQ. The CDR3 spans 16 residues. The V and J ends lost 5 bases and 5 bases respectively, with 21 bases between them.

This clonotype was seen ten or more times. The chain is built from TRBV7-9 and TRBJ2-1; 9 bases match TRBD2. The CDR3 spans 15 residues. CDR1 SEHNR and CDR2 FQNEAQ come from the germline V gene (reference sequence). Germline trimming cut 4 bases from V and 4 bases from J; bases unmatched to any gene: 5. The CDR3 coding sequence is TGTGCCAGCAGCTGGCAGACTAGCGGATACAATGAGCAGTTCTTC. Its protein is CASSWQTSGYNEQFF.

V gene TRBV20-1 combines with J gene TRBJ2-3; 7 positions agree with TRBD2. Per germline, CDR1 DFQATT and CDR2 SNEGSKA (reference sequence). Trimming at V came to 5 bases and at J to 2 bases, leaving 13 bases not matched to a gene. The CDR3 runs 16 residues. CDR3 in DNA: TGCAGTGCTCCGGCGGGGACTACCATTGTCACAGATACGCAGTATTTT. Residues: CSAPAGTTIVTDTQYF.

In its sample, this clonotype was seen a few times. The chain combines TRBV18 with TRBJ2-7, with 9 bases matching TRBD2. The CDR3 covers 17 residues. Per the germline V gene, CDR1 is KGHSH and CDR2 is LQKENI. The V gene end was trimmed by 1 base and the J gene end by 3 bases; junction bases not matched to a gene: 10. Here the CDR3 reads CASSPLNPTSGFYEQYF. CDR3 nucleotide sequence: TGTGCCAGCTCACCACTTAACCCGACTAGCGGTTTCTACGAGCAGTACTTC.

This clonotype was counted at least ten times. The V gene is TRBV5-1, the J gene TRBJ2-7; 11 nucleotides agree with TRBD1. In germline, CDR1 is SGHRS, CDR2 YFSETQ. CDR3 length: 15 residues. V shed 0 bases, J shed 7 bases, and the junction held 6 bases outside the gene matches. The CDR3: CASSLGDRGIEEQYF. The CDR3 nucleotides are TGCGCCAGCAGCTTGGGGGACAGGGGGATAGAAGAGCAGTACTTC.

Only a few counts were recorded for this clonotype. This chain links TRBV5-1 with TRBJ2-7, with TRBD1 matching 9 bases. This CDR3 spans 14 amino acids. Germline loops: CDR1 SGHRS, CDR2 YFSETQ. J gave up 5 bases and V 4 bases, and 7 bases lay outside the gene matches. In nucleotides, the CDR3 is TGCGCCAGCAGCCACGGACAGGGGTTCCACGAGCAGTACTTC. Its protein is CASSHGQGFHEQYF. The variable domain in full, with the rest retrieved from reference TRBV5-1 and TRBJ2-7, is KAGVTQTPRYLIKTRGQQVTLSCSPISGHRSVSWYQQTPGQGLQFLFEYFSETQRNKGNFPGRFSGRQFSNSRSEMNVSTLELGDSALYLCASSHGQGFHEQYFGPGTRLTVT.

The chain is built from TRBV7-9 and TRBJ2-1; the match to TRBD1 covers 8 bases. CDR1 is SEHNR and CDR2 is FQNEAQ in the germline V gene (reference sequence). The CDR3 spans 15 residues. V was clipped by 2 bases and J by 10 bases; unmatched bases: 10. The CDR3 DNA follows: TGTGCCAGCAGCTTATGGGCAGGGGGCGCTTGGGAGCAGTTCTTC. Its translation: CASSLWAGGAWEQFF.

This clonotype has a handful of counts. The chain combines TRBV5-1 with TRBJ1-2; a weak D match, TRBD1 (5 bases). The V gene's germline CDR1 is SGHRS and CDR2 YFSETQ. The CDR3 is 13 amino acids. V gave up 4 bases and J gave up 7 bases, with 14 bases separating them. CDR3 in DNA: TGCGCCAGCAGCGGGGGACCTTCTTTTGGCTACACCTTC. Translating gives CASSGGPSFGYTF.

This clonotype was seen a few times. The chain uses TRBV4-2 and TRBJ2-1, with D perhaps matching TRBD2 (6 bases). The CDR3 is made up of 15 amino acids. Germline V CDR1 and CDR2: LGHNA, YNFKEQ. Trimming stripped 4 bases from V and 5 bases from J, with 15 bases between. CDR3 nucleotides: TGTGCCAGCAGCCCACCCCGGGAGTCGGACAATGAGCAGTTCTTC. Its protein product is CASSPPRESDNEQFF.

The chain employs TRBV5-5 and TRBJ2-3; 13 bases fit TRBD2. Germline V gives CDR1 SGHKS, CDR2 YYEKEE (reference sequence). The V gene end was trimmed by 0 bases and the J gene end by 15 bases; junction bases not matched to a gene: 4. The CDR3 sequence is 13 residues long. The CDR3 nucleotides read TGTGCCAGCAGCTTGGCCGGGACTAGCGGGGAATATTTT. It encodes CASSLAGTSGEYF.

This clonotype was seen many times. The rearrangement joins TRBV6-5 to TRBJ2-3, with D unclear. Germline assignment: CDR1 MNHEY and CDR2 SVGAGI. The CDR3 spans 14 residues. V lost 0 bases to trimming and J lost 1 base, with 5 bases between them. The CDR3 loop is CASSYSQGTDTQYF. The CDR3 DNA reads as TGTGCCAGCAGTTACTCCCAGGGCACAGATACGCAGTATTTT.

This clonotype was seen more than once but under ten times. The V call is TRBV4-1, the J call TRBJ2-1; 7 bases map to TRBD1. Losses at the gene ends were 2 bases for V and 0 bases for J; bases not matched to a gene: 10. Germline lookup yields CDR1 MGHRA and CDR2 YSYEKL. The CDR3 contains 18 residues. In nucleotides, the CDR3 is TGCGCCAGCAGCCAATACGGAAAGGGACAGAGCTCCTACAATGAGCAGTTCTTC. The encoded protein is CASSQYGKGQSSYNEQFF.

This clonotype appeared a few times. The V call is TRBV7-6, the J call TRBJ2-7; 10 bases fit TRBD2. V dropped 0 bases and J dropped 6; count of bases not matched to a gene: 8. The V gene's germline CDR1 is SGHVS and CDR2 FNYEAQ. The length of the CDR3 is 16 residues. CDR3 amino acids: CASSLAWVAGGREQYF. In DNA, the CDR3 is TGTGCCAGCAGCTTAGCGTGGGTAGCGGGAGGTCGCGAGCAGTACTTC. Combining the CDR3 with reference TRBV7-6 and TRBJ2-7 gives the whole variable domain GAGVSQSPRYKVTKRGQDVALRCDPISGHVSLYWYRQALGQGPEFLTYFNYEAQQDKSGLPNDRFSAERPEGSISTLTIQRTEQRDSAMYRCASSLAWVAGGREQYFGPGTRLTVT.

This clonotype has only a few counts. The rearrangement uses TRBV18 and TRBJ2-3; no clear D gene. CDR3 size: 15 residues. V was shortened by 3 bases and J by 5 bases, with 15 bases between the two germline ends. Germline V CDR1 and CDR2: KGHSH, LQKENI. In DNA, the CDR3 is TGTGCCAGCTCACCTTTTTGGCAGCCACGAGATACGCAGTATTTT. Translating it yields CASSPFWQPRDTQYF.

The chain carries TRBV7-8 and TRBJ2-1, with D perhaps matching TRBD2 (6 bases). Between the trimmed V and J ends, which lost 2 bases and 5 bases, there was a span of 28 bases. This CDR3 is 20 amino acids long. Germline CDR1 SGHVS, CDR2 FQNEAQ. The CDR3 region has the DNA TGTGCCAGCAGCTTACATAGTGCGGGGTTAAGGTTCGGTGCACACAATGAGCAGTTCTTC. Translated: CASSLHSAGLRFGAHNEQFF.

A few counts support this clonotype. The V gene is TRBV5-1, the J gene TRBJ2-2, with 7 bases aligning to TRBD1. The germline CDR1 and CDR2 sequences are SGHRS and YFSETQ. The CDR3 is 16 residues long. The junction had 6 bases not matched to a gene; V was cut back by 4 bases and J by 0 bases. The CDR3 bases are TGCGCCAGCAGCCGACAGGGTCTCGCGAACACCGGGGAGCTGTTTTTT. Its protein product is CASSRQGLANTGELFF.

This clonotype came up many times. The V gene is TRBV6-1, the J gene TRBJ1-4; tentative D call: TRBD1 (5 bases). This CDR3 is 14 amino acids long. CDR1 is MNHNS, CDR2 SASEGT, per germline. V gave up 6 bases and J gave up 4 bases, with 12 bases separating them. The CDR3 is CASRRGRNNEKLFF. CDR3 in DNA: TGTGCCAGCAGGAGGGGACGGAATAATGAAAAACTGTTTTTT.

This CDR3 reads CSARPSGVFYNEQFF. The CDR3, as DNA: TGCAGTGCTAGACCGAGCGGGGTCTTCTACAATGAGCAGTTCTTC. The chain combines TRBV20-1 with TRBJ2-1; the match to TRBD2 covers 7 bases. The germline CDR1 and CDR2 sequences are DFQATT and SNEGSKA (reference sequence). The CDR3 consists of 15 residues. V was pared by 2 bases and J by 3 bases, with 7 bases of the junction left unmatched.

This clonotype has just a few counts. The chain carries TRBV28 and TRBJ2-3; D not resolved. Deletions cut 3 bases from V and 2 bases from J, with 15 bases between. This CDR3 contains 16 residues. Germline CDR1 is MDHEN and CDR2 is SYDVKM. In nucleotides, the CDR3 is TGTGCCAGCAGTTTGAATATGAAAACTTTCACAGATACGCAGTATTTT. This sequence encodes CASSLNMKTFTDTQYF.

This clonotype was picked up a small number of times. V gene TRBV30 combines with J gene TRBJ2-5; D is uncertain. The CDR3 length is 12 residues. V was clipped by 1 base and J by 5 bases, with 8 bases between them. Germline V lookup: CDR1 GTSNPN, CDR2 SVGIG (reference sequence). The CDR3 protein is CAWSDSGETQYF. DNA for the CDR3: TGTGCCTGGAGTGACAGTGGGGAGACCCAGTACTTC.